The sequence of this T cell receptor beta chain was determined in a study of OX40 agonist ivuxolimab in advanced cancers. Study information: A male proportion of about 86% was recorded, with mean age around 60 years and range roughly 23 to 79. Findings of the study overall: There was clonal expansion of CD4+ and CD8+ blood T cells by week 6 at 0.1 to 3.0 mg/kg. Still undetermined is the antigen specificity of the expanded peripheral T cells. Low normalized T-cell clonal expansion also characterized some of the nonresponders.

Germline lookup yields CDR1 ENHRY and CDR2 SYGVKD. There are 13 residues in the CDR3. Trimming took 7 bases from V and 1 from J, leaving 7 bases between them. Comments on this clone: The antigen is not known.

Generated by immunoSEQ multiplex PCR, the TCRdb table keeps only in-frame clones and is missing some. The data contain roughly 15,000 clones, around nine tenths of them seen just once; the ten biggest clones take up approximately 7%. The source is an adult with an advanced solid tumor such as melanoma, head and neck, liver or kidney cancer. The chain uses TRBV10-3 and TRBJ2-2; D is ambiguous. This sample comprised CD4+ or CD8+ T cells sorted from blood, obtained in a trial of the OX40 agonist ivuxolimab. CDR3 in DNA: TGTGCCATCAAGCCGGTGAACACCGGGGAGCTGTTTTTT. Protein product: CAIKPVNTGELFF.